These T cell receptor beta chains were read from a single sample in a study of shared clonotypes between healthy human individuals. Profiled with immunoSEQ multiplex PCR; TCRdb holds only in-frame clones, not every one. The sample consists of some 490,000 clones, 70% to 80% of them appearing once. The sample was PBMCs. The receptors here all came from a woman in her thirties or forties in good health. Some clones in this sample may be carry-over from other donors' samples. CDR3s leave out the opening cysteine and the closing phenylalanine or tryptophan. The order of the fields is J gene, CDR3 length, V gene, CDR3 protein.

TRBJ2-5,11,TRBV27,ASSDREGETQY
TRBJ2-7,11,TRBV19,ASSRTGNYEQY
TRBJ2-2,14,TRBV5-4,ASSRDRGSNTGELF
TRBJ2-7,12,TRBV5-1,ASKTSGRSDEQY
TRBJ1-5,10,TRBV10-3,ATRDGNQPQH
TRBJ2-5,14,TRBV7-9,ASSPAGTSGRETQY
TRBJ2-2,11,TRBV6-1,ASRGSNTGELF
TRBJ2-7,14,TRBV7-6,ASSSNPAGTRGEQY
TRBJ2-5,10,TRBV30,AWEGREETQY
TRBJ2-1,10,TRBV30,AWSGGVNEQF